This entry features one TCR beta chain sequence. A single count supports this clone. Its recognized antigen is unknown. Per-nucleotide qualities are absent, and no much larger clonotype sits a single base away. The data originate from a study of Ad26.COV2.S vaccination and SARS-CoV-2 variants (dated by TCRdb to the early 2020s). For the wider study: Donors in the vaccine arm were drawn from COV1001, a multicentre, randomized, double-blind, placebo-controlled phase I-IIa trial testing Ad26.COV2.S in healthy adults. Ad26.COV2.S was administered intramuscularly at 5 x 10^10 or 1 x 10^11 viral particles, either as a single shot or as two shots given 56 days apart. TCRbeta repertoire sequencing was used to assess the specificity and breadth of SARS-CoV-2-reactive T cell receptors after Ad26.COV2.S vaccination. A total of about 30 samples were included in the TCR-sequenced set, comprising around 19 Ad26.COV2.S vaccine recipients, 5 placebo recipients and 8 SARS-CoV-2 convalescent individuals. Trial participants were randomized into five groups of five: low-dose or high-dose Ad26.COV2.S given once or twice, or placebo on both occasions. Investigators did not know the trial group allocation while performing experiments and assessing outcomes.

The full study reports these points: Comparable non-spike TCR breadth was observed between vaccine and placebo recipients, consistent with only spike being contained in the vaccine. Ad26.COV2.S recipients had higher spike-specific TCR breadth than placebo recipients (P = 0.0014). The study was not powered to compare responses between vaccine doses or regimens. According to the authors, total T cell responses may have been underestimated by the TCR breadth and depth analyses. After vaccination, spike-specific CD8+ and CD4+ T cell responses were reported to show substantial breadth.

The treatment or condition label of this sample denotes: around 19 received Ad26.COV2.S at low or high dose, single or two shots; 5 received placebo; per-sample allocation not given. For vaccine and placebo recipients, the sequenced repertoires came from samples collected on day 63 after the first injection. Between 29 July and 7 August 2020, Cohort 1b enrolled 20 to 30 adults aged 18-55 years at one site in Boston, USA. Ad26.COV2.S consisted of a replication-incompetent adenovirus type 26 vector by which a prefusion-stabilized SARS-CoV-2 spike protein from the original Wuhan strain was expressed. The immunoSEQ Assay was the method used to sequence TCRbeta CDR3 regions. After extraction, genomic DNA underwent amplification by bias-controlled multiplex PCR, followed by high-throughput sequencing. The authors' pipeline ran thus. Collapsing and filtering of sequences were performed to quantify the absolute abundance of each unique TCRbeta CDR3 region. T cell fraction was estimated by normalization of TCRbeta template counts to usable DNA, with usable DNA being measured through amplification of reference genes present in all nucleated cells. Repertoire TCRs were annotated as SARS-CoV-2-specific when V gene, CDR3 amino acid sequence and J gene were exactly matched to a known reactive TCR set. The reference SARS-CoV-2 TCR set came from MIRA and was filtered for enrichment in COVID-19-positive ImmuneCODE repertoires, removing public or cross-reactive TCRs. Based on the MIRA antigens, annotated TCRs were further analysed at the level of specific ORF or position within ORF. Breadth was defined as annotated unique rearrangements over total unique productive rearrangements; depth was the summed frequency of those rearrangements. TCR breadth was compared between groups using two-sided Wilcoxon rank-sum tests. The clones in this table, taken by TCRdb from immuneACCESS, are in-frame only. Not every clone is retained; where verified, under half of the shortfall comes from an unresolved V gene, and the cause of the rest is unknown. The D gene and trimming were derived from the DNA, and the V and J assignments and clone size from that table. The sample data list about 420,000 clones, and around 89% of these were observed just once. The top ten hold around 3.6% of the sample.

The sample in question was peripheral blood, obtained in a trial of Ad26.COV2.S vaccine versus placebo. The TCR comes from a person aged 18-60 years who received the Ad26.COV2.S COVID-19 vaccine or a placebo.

The nucleotides are TGTGCCAGCAGTGAAGCGAGGGGCACTGAAGCTTTCTTT. It specifies CASSEARGTEAFF. The rearranged segments are TRBV6-4 and TRBJ1-1, and the D gene may be TRBD1, 5 bases matching. Including the terminal cysteine and phenylalanine, the CDR3 comprises 13 residues. Kept here is only the CDR3 DNA, which spans 39 bases and is read in frame from base 1. V is clipped by 3 bases and J by 4 bases, and the sequence between their germline boundaries is 9 bases long. Taken from the germline V gene, the CDR1 and CDR2 loops are MRHNA and SNTAGT.